A single sample is the source of the 5 T cell receptor beta chains below, sequenced in a study of early stage breast cancer tumors. Measured with immunoSEQ multiplex PCR; TCRdb has only the in-frame clones, and not every one. The sample includes fewer than 80,000 clones, less than 90% seen only once; the top ten take about 4.8%. The sequenced sample was blood. These receptors were collected from a person aged 35-49 years with breast cancer.

The rearrangement uses TRBV4-1 and TRBJ2-3; 8 bases match TRBD1. The CDR3 sequence is 16 residues long. Germline V gene sequence: CDR1 MGHRA, CDR2 YSYEKL. The V and J ends lost 4 bases and 1 base, in that order; junction bases with no gene match: 7. CDR3: CASSLRQGFGTDTQYF. In DNA, the CDR3 is TGCGCCAGCAGCCTCCGACAGGGGTTCGGCACAGATACGCAGTATTTT.

The V call is TRBV27, the J call TRBJ2-2; TRBD1 agrees at 9 bases. This CDR3 comprises 17 residues. The V and J ends lost 1 base and 3 bases, in that order; junction bases with no gene match: 6. The germline V gene has CDR1 MNHEY and CDR2 SMNVEV (reference sequence). CDR3 sequence: CASSLFVGTGYTGELFF. CDR3 nucleotides: TGTGCCAGCAGTTTATTTGTGGGGACAGGGTACACCGGGGAGCTGTTTTTT.

The chain is built from TRBV4-1 and TRBJ2-3; tentative D call: TRBD2 (5 bases). CDR3 length equals 16 residues. Trimming took 4 bases from V and 5 from J, leaving 19 bases between them. The germline CDR1 and CDR2 sequences are MGHRA and YSYEKL. The CDR3: CASSPSGLAGGDTQYF. CDR3 in DNA: TGCGCCAGCAGCCCATCCGGCCTTGCTGGAGGAGATACGCAGTATTTT.

The V gene is TRBV15, the J gene TRBJ2-2; possible D gene TRBD1, 6 bases. Trimming took off 0 bases at V and 3 bases at J, with 11 bases between the two ends. The CDR3 is made up of 16 amino acids. Germline V gene data show CDR1 as LNHNV and CDR2 as YYDKDF (reference sequence). This CDR3 reads CATSRDGTGYTGELFF. The CDR3 DNA reads TGTGCCACCAGCAGAGACGGTACAGGGTACACCGGGGAGCTGTTTTTT.

This clone has only a few counts. The chain uses TRBV6-1 and TRBJ1-4, with 10 bases identical to TRBD1. Trimming removed 4 bases from V and 7 bases from J; junction bases left unmatched: 6. Germline CDR1 is MNHNS and CDR2 is SASEGT. This CDR3 comprises 15 residues. For the CDR3, the DNA is TGTGCCAGCAGTGCGCGACAGGGGGCTCGTGAAAAACTGTTTTTT. Protein product: CASSARQGAREKLFF.